A selection of T cell receptor beta chains follows, all from one sample in a study of post-analysis software for immune sequencing data. TCRdb independently ran MiXCR on the PCR reads; one entry per CDR3 protein. Among hundreds of thousands of distinct CDR3 sequences listed, 30% were seen once. What was sequenced was blood. These receptors originate from a girl under 18 with multiple sclerosis. Each CDR3 is given with its conserved first and last residue. The D gene is left open where the match is weak. Clone size appears in some rows only: once, few, many, or a class for an expanded clone.

TGCGCCAGCAGCCGGGGGACTAGCGGGGAGACCCAGTACTTC,CASSRGTSGETQYF,-,TRBD2,TRBV5-1,TRBJ2-5
TGTGCCAGCAGTCACCAGGGGGGAGGGTACCAAGAGACCCAGTACTTC,CASSHQGGGYQETQYF,-,-,TRBV28,TRBJ2-5
TGCAGTGCTAGGGGATCGGGACTAGCGGGAGGAGTATACGAGCAGTACTTC,CSARGSGLAGGVYEQYF,few,TRBD2,TRBV20-1,TRBJ2-7
TGTGCCAGCAGCTTAGCAGGGCGGCAACGCTCCTACGAGCAGTACTTC,CASSLAGRQRSYEQYF,-,-,TRBV7-2,TRBJ2-7
TGTGCCAGCAGCCTGACAGCTCCCAATGAGCAGTTCTTC,CASSLTAPNEQFF,few,-,TRBV5-6,TRBJ2-1
TGTGCCAGCAGCAAAGGGACAGGGGGGACAGATACGCAGTATTTT,CASSKGTGGTDTQYF,-,TRBD1,TRBV27,TRBJ2-3
TGTGCCATCAGTGAGGTTCACGACACCGGGGAGCTGTTTTTT,CAISEVHDTGELFF,-,-,TRBV10-3,TRBJ2-2
TGCAGTGCTAGAGCCCGGGACAGGGTAACAGATACGCAGTATTTT,CSARARDRVTDTQYF,few,TRBD1,TRBV20-1,TRBJ2-3
TGTGCCAGCAGTTACCACGAGGGGGGGGAAGCTTTCTTT,CASSYHEGGEAFF,-,-,TRBV6-6,TRBJ1-1
TGTGCCACCAGCAGAGACCGGAGCTCCTACGAGCAGTACTTC,CATSRDRSSYEQYF,-,-,TRBV15,TRBJ2-7
TGCAGCGCCCAAGGGGACAGGGGACCTCTATCGAACACCGGGGAGCTGTTTTTT,CSAQGDRGPLSNTGELFF,-,TRBD1,TRBV29-1,TRBJ2-2
TGTGCCAGCAGCCCGGGCGGGGGGAATGGCTACACCTTC,CASSPGGGNGYTF,few,-,TRBV7-9,TRBJ1-2
TGCAGCGTCGGGACAGCTCTGAACACTGAAGCTTTCTTT,CSVGTALNTEAFF,many,TRBD1,TRBV29-1,TRBJ1-1
TGTGCCAGCAGTGATAATCCAGCGGGAGGGTCCTACAATGAGCAGTTCTTC,CASSDNPAGGSYNEQFF,-,TRBD2,TRBV25-1,TRBJ2-1
TGTGCCAGCAGTCCTACAATTAAACAGGGGAGGGTTAGCACAGATACGCAGTATTTT,CASSPTIKQGRVSTDTQYF,-,-,TRBV28,TRBJ2-3
TGCAGTGCTACCCCCGTACCTGGGGCCAACGTCCTGACTTTC,CSATPVPGANVLTF,-,-,TRBV20-1,TRBJ2-6
TGTGCCAGCACCCCGGGACAGGGTCGGAGAGGGCGCAATGAGCAGTTCTTC,CASTPGQGRRGRNEQFF,few,TRBD1,TRBV6-2/TRBV6-3,TRBJ2-1
TGTGCCAGCAGCCGGGGCCAGGGGGCCTCTCTGAACACTGAAGCTTTCTTT,CASSRGQGASLNTEAFF,-,TRBD1,TRBV5-5,TRBJ1-1
TGTGCCAGCAGTGAGGCGCTACGAGGCTGGGAGACCCAGTACTTC,CASSEALRGWETQYF,-,-,TRBV6-1,TRBJ2-5
TGCAGTGCTAGAGTCCCGGGACTAGCGGGGGGGTTACAGTACTTC,CSARVPGLAGGLQYF,few,TRBD2,TRBV20-1,TRBJ2-5
TGCGCCAGCAGCCCGCTTAACTATGGCTACACCTTC,CASSPLNYGYTF,few,-,TRBV28,TRBJ1-2
TGTGCCAGCAGCCATCCGGGGGCCGTGCGGGAAAACATTCAGTACTTC,CASSHPGAVRENIQYF,-,-,TRBV7-2,TRBJ2-4
TGTGCCAGCAGCAGGGGATCAATCACCGGGACAGGGGTGACTGATCCCAATGAGCAGTTCTTC,CASSRGSITGTGVTDPNEQFF,-,TRBD1,TRBV11-1,TRBJ2-1
TGTGCCAGCAGCTTACCCCTAGGATTTGGCTCCTACAATGAGCAGTTCTTC,CASSLPLGFGSYNEQFF,-,-,TRBV7-9,TRBJ2-1
TGCGCCAGCAGCTTGGGGACTAGCGGTGCCTCGTGGGAGACCCAGTACTTC,CASSLGTSGASWETQYF,-,TRBD2,TRBV5-1,TRBJ2-5
TGCGCCAGCAGCTTGGCAGGGGGAAGTGGCTACACCTTC,CASSLAGGSGYTF,many,TRBD1,TRBV5-1,TRBJ1-2
TGTGCCAGCAGTTCCCAATTCGGAACTGAAGCTTTCTTT,CASSSQFGTEAFF,few,-,TRBV12-3/TRBV12-4,TRBJ1-1
TGTGCCAGCAGCCGCCGCGCGGGCCTACAAGTGTTCTTC,CASSRRAGLQVFF,few,-,TRBV12-3/TRBV12-4,TRBJ2-1
TGTGCCACCGACAGGCGGGGGCTTTCTGATTCACCCCTCCACTTT,CATDRRGLSDSPLHF,few,-,TRBV10-3,TRBJ1-6
TGCAGTGCCAATCCCCCGGGGAGCACTGAAGCTTTCTTT,CSANPPGSTEAFF,-,-,TRBV20-1,TRBJ1-1
TGCGCCAGCAGCTCCCCCGGGACAGGGAGGCACACTGAAGCTTTCTTT,CASSSPGTGRHTEAFF,few,TRBD1,TRBV5-1,TRBJ1-1
TGCAGCGTTGCTCGGGACGTGTATGGGGAGCAGTACTTC,CSVARDVYGEQYF,many,-,TRBV29-1,TRBJ2-7
TGCAGTGCTAGCCACAGGGGCGCCTATGGCTACACCTTC,CSASHRGAYGYTF,few,TRBD1,TRBV20-1,TRBJ1-2
TGTGCCAGCAGTTTAGGCCCCCGATACGAGCAGTACTTC,CASSLGPRYEQYF,-,-,TRBV27,TRBJ2-7
TGTGCCAGCAGCGACCCAGCGGGGGCAATCAATGAGCAGTTCTTC,CASSDPAGAINEQFF,-,TRBD2,TRBV7-9,TRBJ2-1
TGTGCCAGCAGTTTTGCCCGGACAGCTTCTTCATACGAGCAGTACTTC,CASSFARTASSYEQYF,-,-,TRBV6-2/TRBV6-3,TRBJ2-7
TGTGCCAGCTCACCACGGGTGGCGGCCCTTAATGGCTACACCTTC,CASSPRVAALNGYTF,once,-,TRBV18,TRBJ1-2
TGTGCCAGCAGCTTAGTGGTGCTAGCGGGAGCCTCTAGCACAGATACGCAGTATTTT,CASSLVVLAGASSTDTQYF,few,TRBD2,TRBV11-3,TRBJ2-3